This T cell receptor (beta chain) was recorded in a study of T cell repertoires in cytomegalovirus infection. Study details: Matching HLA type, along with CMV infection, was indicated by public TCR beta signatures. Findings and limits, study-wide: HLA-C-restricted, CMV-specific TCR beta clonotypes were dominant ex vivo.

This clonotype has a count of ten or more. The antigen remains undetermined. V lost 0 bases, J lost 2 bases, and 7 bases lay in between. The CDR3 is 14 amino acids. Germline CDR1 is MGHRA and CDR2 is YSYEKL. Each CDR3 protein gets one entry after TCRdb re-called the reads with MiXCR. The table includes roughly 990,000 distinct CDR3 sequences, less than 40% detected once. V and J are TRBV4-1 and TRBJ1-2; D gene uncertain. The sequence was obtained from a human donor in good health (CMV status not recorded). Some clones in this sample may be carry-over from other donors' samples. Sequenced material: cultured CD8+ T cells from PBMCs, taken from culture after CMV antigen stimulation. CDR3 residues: CASSQDRGNYGYTF. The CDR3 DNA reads TGCGCCAGCAGCCAAGATCGAGGAAACTATGGCTACACCTTC.